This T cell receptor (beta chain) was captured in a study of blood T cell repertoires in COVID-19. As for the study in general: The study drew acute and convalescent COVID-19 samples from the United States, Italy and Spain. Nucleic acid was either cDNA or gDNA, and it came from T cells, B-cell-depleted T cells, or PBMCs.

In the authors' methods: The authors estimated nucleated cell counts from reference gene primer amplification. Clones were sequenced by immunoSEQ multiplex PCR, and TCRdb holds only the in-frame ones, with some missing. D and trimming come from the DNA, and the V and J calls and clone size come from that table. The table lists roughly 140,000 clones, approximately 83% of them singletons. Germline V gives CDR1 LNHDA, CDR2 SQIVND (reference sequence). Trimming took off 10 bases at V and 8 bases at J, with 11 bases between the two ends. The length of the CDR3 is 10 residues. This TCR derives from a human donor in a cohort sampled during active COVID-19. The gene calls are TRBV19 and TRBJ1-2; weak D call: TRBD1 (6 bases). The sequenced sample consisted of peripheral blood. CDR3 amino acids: CAISGVGYTF. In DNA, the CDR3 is TGTGCCATCTCAGGGGTGGGCTACACCTTC.